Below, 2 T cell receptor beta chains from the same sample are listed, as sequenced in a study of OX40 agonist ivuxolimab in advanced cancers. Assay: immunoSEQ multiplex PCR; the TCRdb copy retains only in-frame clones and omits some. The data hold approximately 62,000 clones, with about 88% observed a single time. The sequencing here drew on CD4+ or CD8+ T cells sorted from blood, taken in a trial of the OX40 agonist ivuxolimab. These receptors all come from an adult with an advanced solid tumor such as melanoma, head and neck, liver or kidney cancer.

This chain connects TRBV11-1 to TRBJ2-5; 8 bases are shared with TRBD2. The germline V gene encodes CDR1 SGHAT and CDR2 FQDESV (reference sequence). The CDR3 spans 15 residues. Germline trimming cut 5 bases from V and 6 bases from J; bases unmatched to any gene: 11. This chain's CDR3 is CASSQTSGSAKTQYF. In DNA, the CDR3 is TGTGCCAGCAGCCAGACAAGCGGGAGCGCAAAGACCCAGTACTTC.

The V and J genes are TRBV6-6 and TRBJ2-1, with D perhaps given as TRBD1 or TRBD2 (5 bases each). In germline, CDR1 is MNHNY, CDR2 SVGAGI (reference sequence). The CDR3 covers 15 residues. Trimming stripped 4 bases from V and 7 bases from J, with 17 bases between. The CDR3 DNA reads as TGTGCCAGCAGTTTTTTGGCGGCTGGGGGAAATGAGCAGTTCTTC. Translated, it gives CASSFLAAGGNEQFF.